Listed below are T cell receptor beta chains from one sample, sequenced in a study of blood T cell repertoires in COVID-19. Using immunoSEQ multiplex PCR, the repertoire was profiled, and TCRdb retains in-frame clones only, with some absent. Counted here are roughly 300,000 clones, more than 70% occurring once; the ten biggest clones make up less than 6%. Sequencing used PBMCs or T cells enriched from blood (not recorded which). The source is a young woman who had recovered from COVID-19. The CDR3 runs from the conserved cysteine through the conserved F or W. Where a row states a size, it is once, few, many or the class of an expanded clone; other rows omit it.

clone size: -; V gene: TRBV19; J gene: TRBJ1-2; CDR3 protein: CASSTAGTEAGGYTF
clone size: -; V gene: TRBV15; J gene: TRBJ2-1; CDR3 protein: CATSRARLVGYVEQFF
clone size: -; V gene: TRBV27; J gene: TRBJ1-6; CDR3 protein: CASSPGVGSPLHF
clone size: -; V gene: TRBV3-1/TRBV3-2; J gene: TRBJ1-4; CDR3 protein: CASSQGTDNEKLFF
clone size: -; V gene: TRBV19; J gene: TRBJ2-1; CDR3 protein: CASSVGTGGFSYNEQFF
clone size: once; V gene: TRBV3-1/TRBV3-2; J gene: TRBJ2-1; CDR3 protein: CASSQEVTSGNEQFF
clone size: -; V gene: TRBV28; J gene: TRBJ2-7; CDR3 protein: CASSSPGTPGGYEQYF
clone size: -; V gene: TRBV9; J gene: TRBJ1-4; CDR3 protein: CASSVEGVGANEKLFF
clone size: -; V gene: TRBV7-9; J gene: TRBJ2-3; CDR3 protein: CASSSIRGGVDTDTQYF
clone size: once; V gene: TRBV7-6; J gene: TRBJ2-1; CDR3 protein: CASSLRDREGLYNEQFF
clone size: -; V gene: TRBV28; J gene: TRBJ1-5; CDR3 protein: CASSTLRSASRNQPQHF
clone size: -; V gene: TRBV6-1; J gene: TRBJ1-4; CDR3 protein: CASSERPEGWEKLFF
clone size: -; V gene: TRBV4-1; J gene: TRBJ2-1; CDR3 protein: CASSQEFSSGGGNEQFF
clone size: -; V gene: TRBV4-2; J gene: TRBJ1-4; CDR3 protein: CASSQEPTGMDEKLFF
clone size: -; V gene: TRBV3-1/TRBV3-2; J gene: TRBJ1-1; CDR3 protein: CASSQVSGTFTEAFF
clone size: -; V gene: TRBV4-1; J gene: TRBJ2-1; CDR3 protein: CASSRRAEYNEQFF
clone size: -; V gene: TRBV21-1; J gene: TRBJ2-7; CDR3 protein: CASSGIYYEQYF
clone size: -; V gene: TRBV6-5; J gene: TRBJ1-2; CDR3 protein: CASTRDRRGYTF
clone size: -; V gene: TRBV7-2; J gene: TRBJ2-2; CDR3 protein: CASSRGLALNTGELFF
clone size: once; V gene: TRBV9; J gene: TRBJ2-1; CDR3 protein: CASSPSLAGTQEQFF
clone size: once; V gene: TRBV11-2; J gene: TRBJ2-7; CDR3 protein: CASSPQTGEQYF
clone size: -; V gene: TRBV6-5; J gene: TRBJ2-3; CDR3 protein: CASSYLSGGKGTQYF
clone size: -; V gene: TRBV7-2; J gene: TRBJ1-1; CDR3 protein: CASSLRDRNTEAFF
clone size: few; V gene: TRBV4-1; J gene: TRBJ1-3; CDR3 protein: CASSQQYRGPGGNTIYF
clone size: -; V gene: TRBV18; J gene: TRBJ1-6; CDR3 protein: CASSPTGRDSPLHF
clone size: -; V gene: TRBV7-2; J gene: TRBJ1-2; CDR3 protein: CASSLASTGNYGYTF
clone size: -; V gene: TRBV13; J gene: TRBJ1-2; CDR3 protein: CASSFGGGGYGYTF
clone size: -; V gene: TRBV5-6; J gene: TRBJ1-3; CDR3 protein: CASSLRQGNTIYF